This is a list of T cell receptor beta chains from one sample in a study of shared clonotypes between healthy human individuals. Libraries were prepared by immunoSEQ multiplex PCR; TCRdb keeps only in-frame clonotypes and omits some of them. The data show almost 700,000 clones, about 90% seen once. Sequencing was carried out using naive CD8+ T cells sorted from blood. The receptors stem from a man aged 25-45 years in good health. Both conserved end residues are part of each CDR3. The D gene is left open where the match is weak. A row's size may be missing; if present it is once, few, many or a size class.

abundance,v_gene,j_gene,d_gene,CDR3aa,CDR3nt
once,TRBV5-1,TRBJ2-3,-,CASSLESTPDTQYF,TGCGCCAGCAGCTTGGAATCTACTCCAGATACGCAGTATTTT
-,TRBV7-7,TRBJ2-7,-,CASSLRATYEQYF,TGTGCCAGCAGCTTGAGGGCTACCTACGAGCAGTACTTC
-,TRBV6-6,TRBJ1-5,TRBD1,CASRLRPGQNQPQHF,TGTGCCAGCAGACTTCGACCGGGACAGAATCAGCCCCAGCATTTT
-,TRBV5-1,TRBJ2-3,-,CASSLVSVLLSTPDTQYF,TGCGCCAGCAGCTTGGTGTCCGTGCTACTCTCCACTCCAGATACGCAGTATTTT
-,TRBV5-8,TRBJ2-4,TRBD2,CASSLRLAGIAKNIQYF,TGTGCCAGCAGCCTAAGACTAGCGGGGATAGCCAAAAACATTCAGTACTTC
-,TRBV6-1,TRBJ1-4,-,CATRGTSGRNEKLFF,TGTGCCACGCGAGGTACTTCGGGGCGGAATGAAAAACTGTTTTTT
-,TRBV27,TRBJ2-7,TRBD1,CASSLNDRADEQYF,TGTGCCAGCAGTTTAAACGACAGGGCCGACGAGCAGTACTTC
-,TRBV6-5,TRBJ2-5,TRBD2,CASTKQGLARETQYF,TGTGCCAGCACCAAGCAGGGACTAGCGAGGGAGACCCAGTACTTC
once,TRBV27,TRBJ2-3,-,CASSLSWGRTDTQYF,TGTGCCAGCAGTTTATCTTGGGGCCGCACAGATACGCAGTATTTT
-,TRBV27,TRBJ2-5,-,CASSSRHRETQYF,TGTGCCAGCAGTTCCCGACATCGGGAGACCCAGTACTTC
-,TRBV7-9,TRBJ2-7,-,CASSRESVSYEQYF,TGTGCCAGCAGCCGAGAGTCAGTTTCCTACGAGCAGTACTTC
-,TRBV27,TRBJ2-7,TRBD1,CASSPQQGAGYEQYF,TGTGCCAGCAGTCCGCAACAGGGGGCAGGGTACGAGCAGTACTTC
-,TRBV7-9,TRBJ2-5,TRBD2,CASSLGLAGLQETQYF,TGTGCCAGCAGCTTGGGACTAGCGGGACTCCAAGAGACCCAGTACTTC
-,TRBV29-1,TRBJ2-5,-,CSVDLPSRIGTQYF,TGCAGCGTTGATCTCCCTTCCCGGATAGGGACCCAGTACTTC
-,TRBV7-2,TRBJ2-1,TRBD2,CASSSSRGGLALNEQFF,TGTGCCAGCAGTTCAAGCCGGGGGGGACTAGCCCTCAATGAGCAGTTCTTC
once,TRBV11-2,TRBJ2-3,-,CASSKLEAITTDTQYF,TGTGCCAGCAGTAAACTAGAAGCTATTACCACAGATACGCAGTATTTT
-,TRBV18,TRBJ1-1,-,CASSPQGGNTEAFF,TGTGCCAGCTCACCCCAGGGCGGGAACACTGAAGCTTTCTTT
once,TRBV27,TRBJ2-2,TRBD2,CASSLNLAGPMGAGELFF,TGTGCCAGCAGTTTAAATTTAGCGGGACCAATGGGGGCCGGGGAGCTGTTTTTT
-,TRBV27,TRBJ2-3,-,CASSLSPSVWDTQYF,TGTGCCAGCAGTTTATCCCCTAGTGTGTGGGATACGCAGTATTTT
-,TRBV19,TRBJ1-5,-,CASSFTGPNQPQHF,TGTGCCAGTAGTTTCACAGGGCCCAATCAGCCCCAGCATTTT
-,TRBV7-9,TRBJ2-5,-,CASSAPGPRVQETQYF,TGTGCCAGCAGCGCCCCGGGACCCCGGGTCCAAGAGACCCAGTACTTC
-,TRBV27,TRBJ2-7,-,CASSLRISYEQYF,TGTGCCAGCAGTTTACGGATCTCCTACGAGCAGTACTTC
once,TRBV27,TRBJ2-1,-,CASSFGTTLEDEQFF,TGTGCCAGCAGTTTCGGGACAACCCTTGAGGATGAGCAGTTCTTC